Each of the 5 T cell receptor beta chains below was sequenced from the same sample in a study of CD8 T cells in ankylosing spondylitis. TCRdb passed the 5' RACE reads through MiXCR, listing each CDR3 protein once. The sample consists of hundreds of thousands of distinct CDR3 sequences, about 10% of them appearing once. Study-wide results and limits: A motif in TCR beta, a set of 8 or 9 highly homologous variants, appeared characteristic of ankylosing spondylitis blood.

Their antigen targets remain unknown. Sequences were obtained from blood, either unsorted or a sorted T cell fraction (not recorded which). The receptors shown here come from a male donor with ankylosing spondylitis.

This clonotype has a count of ten or more. The genes are TRBV24-1 and TRBJ1-5, with no clear D. The V gene's germline CDR1 is KGHDR and CDR2 SFDVKD. This CDR3 has 11 residues. V was clipped by 4 bases and J by 6 bases, with 3 bases between them. The chain's CDR3 is CATSEIQPQHF. CDR3 DNA sequence: TGTGCCACCAGTGAGATTCAGCCCCAGCATTTT.

CDR3 DNA sequence: TGTGCCAGCAGCCTCGGGGGACTAGTCGATGAGCAGTTCTTC. Translated: CASSLGGLVDEQFF. The chain couples TRBV11-3 to TRBJ2-1; 8 bases match TRBD2. Germline lookup yields CDR1 SGHNT and CDR2 YENEEA. Trimming cost V 5 bases and J 8 bases; bases outside gene matches: 8. The CDR3 length is 14 residues.

This clonotype was seen a handful of times. This sequence joins TRBV20-1 and TRBJ1-2; D perhaps matches TRBD1 (6 bases). The CDR3 spans 13 residues. V dropped 4 bases and J dropped 6 bases, with 15 bases sitting between them. Germline V gene data show CDR1 as DFQATT and CDR2 as SNEGSKA (reference sequence). The CDR3 protein is CSAIRQGKDGYTF. DNA of the CDR3: TGCAGTGCTATAAGGCAGGGGAAAGATGGCTACACCTTC.

This clonotype was seen repeatedly, ten times or more. The chain is built from TRBV6-1 and TRBJ2-7; 11 bases are shared with TRBD1. This CDR3 spans 15 amino acids. V dropped 6 bases and J dropped 3; count of bases not matched to a gene: 7. From germline, CDR1 is MNHNS and CDR2 SASEGT. Here the CDR3 DNA reads TGTGCCAGCAGCCCTCAGGGACAGGGGGTCTACGAGCAGTACTTC. It is translated as CASSPQGQGVYEQYF.

This clonotype was picked up a small number of times. V and J are TRBV20-1 and TRBJ2-7, with TRBD2 matching over 8 bases. This CDR3 has 14 amino acids. V shed 0 bases and J 4 bases; nucleotides not matched to a gene: 5. Germline values: CDR1 DFQATT, CDR2 SNEGSKA (reference sequence). Here the CDR3 DNA reads TGCAGTGCTAGAGATTTAGCGGGACTTTACGAGCAGTACTTC. It encodes CSARDLAGLYEQYF.